This T cell receptor (beta chain) was obtained from a study of cytotoxic CD8 clonotypes in ibrutinib-treated CLL. Sequencing was performed with immunoSEQ multiplex PCR; in TCRdb, only in-frame clones are kept and a portion is missing. This sample has about 310,000 clones, with almost 80% found just once. As regards this clone: Its antigen is unknown.

Whole-study findings and limits: Lymph node repertoires were not studied, and sampling times were unmatched. Clonality was higher at baseline than in age-matched healthy donors and tracked circulating CD8+ T-cell counts.

The clonotype was recovered from a human donor with chronic lymphocytic leukemia. The sample here was PBMCs, taken before ibrutinib treatment.

The CDR3: CASRLAGGSYNEQFF. DNA for the CDR3: TGTGCCAGCAGACTAGCGGGAGGGTCCTACAATGAGCAGTTCTTC. The chain recombines TRBV6-5 with TRBJ2-1, with 13 nucleotides matching TRBD2. This CDR3 comprises 15 residues. From germline, CDR1 is MNHEY and CDR2 SVGAGI. V dropped 6 bases and J dropped 1; count of bases not matched to a gene: 0.